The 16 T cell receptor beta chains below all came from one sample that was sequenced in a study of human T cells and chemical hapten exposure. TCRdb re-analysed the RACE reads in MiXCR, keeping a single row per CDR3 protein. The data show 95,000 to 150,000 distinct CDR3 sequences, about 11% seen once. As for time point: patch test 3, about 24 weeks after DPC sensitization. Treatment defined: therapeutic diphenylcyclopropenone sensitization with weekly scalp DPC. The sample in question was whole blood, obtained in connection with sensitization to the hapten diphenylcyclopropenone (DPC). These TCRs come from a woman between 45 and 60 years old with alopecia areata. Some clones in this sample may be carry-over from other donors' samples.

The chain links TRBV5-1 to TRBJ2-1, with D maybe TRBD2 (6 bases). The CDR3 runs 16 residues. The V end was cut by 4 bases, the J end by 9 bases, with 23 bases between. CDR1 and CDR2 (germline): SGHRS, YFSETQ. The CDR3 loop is CASSPTEGGAEGEQFF. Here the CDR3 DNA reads TGCGCCAGCAGCCCGACCGAAGGAGGAGCGGAGGGTGAGCAGTTCTTC.

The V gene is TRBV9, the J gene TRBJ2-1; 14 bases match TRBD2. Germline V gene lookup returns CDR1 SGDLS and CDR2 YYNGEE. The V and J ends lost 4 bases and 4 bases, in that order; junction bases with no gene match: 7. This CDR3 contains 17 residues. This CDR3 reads CASSISTSGRAYNEQFF. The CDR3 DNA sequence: TGTGCCAGCAGCATATCGACTAGCGGGAGGGCGTACAATGAGCAGTTCTTC.

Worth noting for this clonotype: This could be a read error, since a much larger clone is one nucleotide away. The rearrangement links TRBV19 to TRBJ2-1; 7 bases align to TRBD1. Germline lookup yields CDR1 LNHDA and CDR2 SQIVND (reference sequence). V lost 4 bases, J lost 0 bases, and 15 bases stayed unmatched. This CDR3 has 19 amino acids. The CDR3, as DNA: TGTGCCAGTAGTAATTGGGGACAGCCGGCCGAGGGCTCCTACAATGAGCAGTTCTTC. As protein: CASSNWGQPAEGSYNEQFF.

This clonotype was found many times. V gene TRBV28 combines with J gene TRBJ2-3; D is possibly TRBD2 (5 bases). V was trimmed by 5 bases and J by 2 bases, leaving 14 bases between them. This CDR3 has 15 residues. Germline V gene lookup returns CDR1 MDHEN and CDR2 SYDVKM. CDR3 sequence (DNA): TGTGCCAGCAGTACAAACCCGGGGAACACAGATACGCAGTATTTT. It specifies CASSTNPGNTDTQYF. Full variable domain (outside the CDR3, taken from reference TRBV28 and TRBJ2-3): DVKVTQSSRYLVKRTGEKVFLECVQDMDHENMFWYRQDPGLGLRLIYFSYDVKMKEKGDIPEGYSVSREKKERFSLILESASTNQTSMYLCASSTNPGNTDTQYFGPGTRLTVL.

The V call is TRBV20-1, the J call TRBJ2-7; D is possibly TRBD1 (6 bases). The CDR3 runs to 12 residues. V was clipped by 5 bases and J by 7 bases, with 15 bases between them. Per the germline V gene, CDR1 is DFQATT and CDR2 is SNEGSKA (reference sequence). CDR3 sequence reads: CSAPRQAGEQYF. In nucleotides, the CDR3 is TGCAGTGCTCCACGACAGGCTGGGGAGCAGTACTTC.

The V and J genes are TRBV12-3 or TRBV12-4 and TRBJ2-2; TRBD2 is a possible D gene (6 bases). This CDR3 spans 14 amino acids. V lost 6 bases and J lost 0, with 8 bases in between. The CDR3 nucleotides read TGTGCCAGCAGGGGGGGAACGAACACCGGGGAGCTGTTTTTT. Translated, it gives CASRGGTNTGELFF.

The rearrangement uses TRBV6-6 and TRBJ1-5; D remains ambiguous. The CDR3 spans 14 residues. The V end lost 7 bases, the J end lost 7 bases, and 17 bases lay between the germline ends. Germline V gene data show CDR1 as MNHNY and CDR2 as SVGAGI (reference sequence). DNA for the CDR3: TGTGCCAGCAACCTAGGGATGGGCGACCAGCCCCAGCATTTT. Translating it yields CASNLGMGDQPQHF.

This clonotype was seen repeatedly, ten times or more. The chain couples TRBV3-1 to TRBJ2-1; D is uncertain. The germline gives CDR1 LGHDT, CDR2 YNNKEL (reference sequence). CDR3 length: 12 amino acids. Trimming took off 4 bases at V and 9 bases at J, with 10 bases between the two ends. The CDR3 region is CASSLLGTEQFF. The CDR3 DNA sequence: TGTGCCAGCAGCCTCCTGGGCACTGAGCAGTTCTTC.

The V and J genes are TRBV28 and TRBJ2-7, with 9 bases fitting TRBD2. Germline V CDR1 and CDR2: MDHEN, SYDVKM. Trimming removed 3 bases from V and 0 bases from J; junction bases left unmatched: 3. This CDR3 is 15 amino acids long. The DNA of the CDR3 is TGTGCCAGCAGTTTTCTAGCGGGGAGCTCCTACGAGCAGTACTTC. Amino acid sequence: CASSFLAGSSYEQYF.

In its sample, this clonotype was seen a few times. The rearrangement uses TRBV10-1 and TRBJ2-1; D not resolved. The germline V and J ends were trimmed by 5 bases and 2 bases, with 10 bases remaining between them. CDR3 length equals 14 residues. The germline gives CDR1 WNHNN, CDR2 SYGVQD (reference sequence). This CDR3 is CASSSHTTYNEQFF. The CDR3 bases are TGCGCCAGCAGTTCCCACACGACCTACAATGAGCAGTTCTTC.

The CDR3 protein is CSARVNYGDSPLHF. In DNA form, the CDR3 reads TGCAGTGCTAGGGTGAATTATGGAGATTCACCCCTCCACTTT. V gene TRBV20-1 combines with J gene TRBJ1-6; D call uncertain. V was clipped by 3 bases and J by 8 bases, with 14 bases between them. CDR1 DFQATT and CDR2 SNEGSKA come from the germline V gene (reference sequence). This CDR3 has 14 amino acids.

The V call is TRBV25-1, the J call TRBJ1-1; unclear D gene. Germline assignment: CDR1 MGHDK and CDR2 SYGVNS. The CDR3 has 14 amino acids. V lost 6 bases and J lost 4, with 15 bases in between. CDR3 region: CASRADGWGTEAFF. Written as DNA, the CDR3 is TGTGCCAGCAGAGCGGATGGCTGGGGCACTGAAGCTTTCTTT.

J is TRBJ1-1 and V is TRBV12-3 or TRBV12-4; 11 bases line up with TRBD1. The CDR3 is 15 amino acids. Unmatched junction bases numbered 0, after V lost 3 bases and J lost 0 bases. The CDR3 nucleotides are TGTGCCAGCAGTTTGGGACAGGGGGTGAACACTGAAGCTTTCTTT. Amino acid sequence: CASSLGQGVNTEAFF.

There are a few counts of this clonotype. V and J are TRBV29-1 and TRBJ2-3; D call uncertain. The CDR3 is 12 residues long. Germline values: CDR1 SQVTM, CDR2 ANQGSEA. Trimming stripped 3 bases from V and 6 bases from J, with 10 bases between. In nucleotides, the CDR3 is TGCAGCGTTGAGAAGGCGGATGATACGCAGTATTTT. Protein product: CSVEKADDTQYF.

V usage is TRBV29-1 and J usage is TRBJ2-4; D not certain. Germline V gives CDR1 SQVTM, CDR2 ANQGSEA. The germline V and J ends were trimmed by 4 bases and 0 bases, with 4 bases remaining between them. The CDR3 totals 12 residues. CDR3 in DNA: TGCAGCGTTGGTACAGCCAAAAACATTCAGTACTTC. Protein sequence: CSVGTAKNIQYF.

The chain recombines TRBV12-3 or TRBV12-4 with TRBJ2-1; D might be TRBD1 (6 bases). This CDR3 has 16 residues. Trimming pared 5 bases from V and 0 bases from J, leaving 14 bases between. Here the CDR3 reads CASSERGQPSYNEQFF. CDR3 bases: TGTGCCAGCAGTGAACGTGGACAGCCCTCCTACAATGAGCAGTTCTTC.